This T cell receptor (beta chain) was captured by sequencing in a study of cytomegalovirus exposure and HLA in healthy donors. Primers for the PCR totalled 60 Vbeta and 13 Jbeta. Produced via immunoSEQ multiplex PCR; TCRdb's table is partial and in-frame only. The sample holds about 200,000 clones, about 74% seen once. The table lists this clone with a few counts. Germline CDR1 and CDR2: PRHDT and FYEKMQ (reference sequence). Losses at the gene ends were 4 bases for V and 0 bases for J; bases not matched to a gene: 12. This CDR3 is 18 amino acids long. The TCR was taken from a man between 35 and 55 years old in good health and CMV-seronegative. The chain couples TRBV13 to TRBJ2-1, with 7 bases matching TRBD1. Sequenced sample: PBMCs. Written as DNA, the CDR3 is TGTGCCAGCAGCTCACGCAATAACAGGGGAAGCTCCTACAATGAGCAGTTCTTC. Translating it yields CASSSRNNRGSSYNEQFF.